The TCR beta chain described here comes from a study of radiotherapy plus CTLA-4 blockade in lung cancer. The assay was immunoSEQ multiplex PCR, and TCRdb's table has in-frame clones only and misses some. The data show about 39,000 clones, approximately 75% seen once. The V and J ends lost 8 bases and 2 bases respectively, with 12 bases between them. The CDR3 consists of 14 residues. Germline V gives CDR1 MNHNS, CDR2 SASEGT. This receptor was taken from a human donor with non-small cell lung cancer that progressed on radiotherapy plus ipilimumab. The genes are TRBV6-1 and TRBJ1-4; TRBD1 might be the D (5 bases). Sequencing used peripheral blood, obtained from a patient treated with radiotherapy plus ipilimumab. CDR3 in amino acids: CASLDISTNEKLFF. The CDR3 region has the DNA TGTGCCAGCCTGGACATATCGACTAATGAAAAACTGTTTTTT.